The following is a TCR beta chain sequence with its context. Antigen specificity is unknown. In germline, CDR1 is SGDLS, CDR2 YYNGEE. The CDR3 contains 12 residues. With 0 bases removed from V and 7 bases from J, the gap between germline ends came to 7 bases. The repertoire was sequenced with immunoSEQ multiplex PCR; TCRdb's copy has only in-frame clones and lacks some. The table includes 99,000 or so clones, 82% detected once. The data belong to a study of T cell responses to AZD1222 COVID-19 vaccine. Study results and caveats: The donor cohort was predominantly white British with a female majority, and clonal diversity may have been underestimated. The study found Spike-specific TCR breadth and depth rose after two AZD1222 doses. Distributed over spike, vaccine-associated CD4 TCRs predominated at 160-218 and 743-854.

The material sequenced was peripheral blood, taken on day 0 of AZD1222 vaccination. This rearrangement joins TRBV9 to TRBJ1-2, with D hard to call. The sequence came from an adult in good health. CDR3 residues: CASSVGRSGYTF. In DNA, the CDR3 is TGTGCCAGCAGCGTAGGGAGGAGTGGCTACACCTTC.